This T cell receptor beta chain derives from a study of cytomegalovirus exposure and HLA in healthy donors. Note on this clone: The antigen remains undetermined.

Points from the study as a whole: According to an earlier analysis, most TCR beta V segments yielded productive rearrangements about 87% or about 30% of the time.

The CDR3 loop spans 13 amino acids. Germline-derived CDR1 and CDR2 are SGHNT and YYREEE (reference sequence). Trimming removed 0 bases at V and 3 bases at J, with 4 bases between. The PCR was carried out with 60 Vbeta primers and 13 Jbeta primers. Profiling relied on immunoSEQ multiplex PCR, and the TCRdb table lists in-frame clones only, not all of them. The sample consists of about 140,000 clones, about four fifths of them appearing once. The source is a man aged 25 to 40 in good health. The rearrangement joins TRBV5-4 to TRBJ2-1; D unclear. Sequenced sample: PBMCs. The CDR3 DNA is TGTGCCAGCAGCTTGGGCGACTACAATGAGCAGTTCTTC. This translates into CASSLGDYNEQFF.